This TCR beta chain was sequenced during a study of T cell responses to AZD1222 COVID-19 vaccine. Study-level findings and limits: There were vaccine-associated CD4 TCRs across spike, dominant at 160-218 and 743-854. At study baseline, merely a handful of AZD1222 recipients were seropositive. Most donors were white British, females outnumbered males, and clonal diversity was possibly underestimated. Repertoire collection took place solely once the T cell response had peaked.

Of note for this clone: As yet, its antigen is unknown.

The protocol was immunoSEQ multiplex PCR, while the TCRdb copy is restricted to in-frame clones and leaves out a portion. The sample lists approximately 150,000 clones, 85% to 95% seen once, with 10% to 15% in the top ten. The CDR3 length is 13 residues. With 8 bases removed from V and 3 bases from J, the gap between germline ends came to 12 bases. This specimen was peripheral blood, taken after recovery from COVID-19. This TCR derives from an adult who had recovered from COVID-19. V usage is TRBV23-1 and J usage is TRBJ2-3, with D hard to call. TRBV23-1 is assigned to the ORF class and has an uncertain function. The DNA for the CDR3 is TGCGCCAGCGAAGAACCTCGAACAGATACGCAGTATTTT. It specifies CASEEPRTDTQYF.